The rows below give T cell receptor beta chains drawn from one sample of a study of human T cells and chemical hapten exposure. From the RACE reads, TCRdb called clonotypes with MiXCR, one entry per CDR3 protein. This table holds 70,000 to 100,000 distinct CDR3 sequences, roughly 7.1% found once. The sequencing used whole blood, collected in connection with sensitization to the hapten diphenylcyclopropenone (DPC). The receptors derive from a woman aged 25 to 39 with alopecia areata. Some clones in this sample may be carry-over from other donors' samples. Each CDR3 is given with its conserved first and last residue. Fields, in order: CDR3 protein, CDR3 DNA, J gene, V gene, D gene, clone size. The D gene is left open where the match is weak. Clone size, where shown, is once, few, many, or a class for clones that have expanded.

CDR3aa: CAQKIANTEAFF
CDR3nt: TGTGCCCAGAAAATTGCGAACACTGAAGCTTTCTTT
j_gene: TRBJ1-1
v_gene: TRBV30
d_gene: NA
abundance: many

CDR3aa: CASERGGVNNQPQHF
CDR3nt: TGTGCCAGTGAAAGGGGGGGAGTGAACAATCAGCCCCAGCATTTT
j_gene: TRBJ1-5
v_gene: TRBV6-6
d_gene: NA
abundance: many

CDR3aa: CAGQGVGGNTIYF
CDR3nt: TGTGCCGGACAGGGAGTTGGCGGAAACACCATATATTTT
j_gene: TRBJ1-3
v_gene: TRBV30
d_gene: TRBD1
abundance: NA

CDR3aa: CASSFGLGRSSYEQYF
CDR3nt: TGTGCCAGCAGTTTTGGACTGGGGAGAAGCTCCTACGAGCAGTACTTC
j_gene: TRBJ2-7
v_gene: TRBV12-3/TRBV12-4
d_gene: NA
abundance: NA

CDR3aa: CSARVPYGYTF
CDR3nt: TGCAGTGCCAGGGTTCCCTATGGCTACACCTTC
j_gene: TRBJ1-2
v_gene: TRBV20-1
d_gene: NA
abundance: NA

CDR3aa: CASSDSGGRTGELFF
CDR3nt: TGTGCCAGCAGTGATTCCGGAGGGCGCACCGGGGAGCTGTTTTTT
j_gene: TRBJ2-2
v_gene: TRBV2
d_gene: NA
abundance: few

CDR3aa: CATSFGQGGSGTEAFF
CDR3nt: TGTGCCACCTCCTTTGGACAGGGGGGTAGTGGCACTGAAGCTTTCTTT
j_gene: TRBJ1-1
v_gene: TRBV3-1
d_gene: TRBD1
abundance: few

CDR3aa: CSADKVDSSLPDTQYF
CDR3nt: TGCAGTGCTGATAAAGTCGACTCCTCCCTACCAGATACGCAGTATTTT
j_gene: TRBJ2-3
v_gene: TRBV20-1
d_gene: NA
abundance: NA

CDR3aa: CASSVDRASYNEQFF
CDR3nt: TGTGCCAGCAGCGTAGACAGGGCCTCCTACAATGAGCAGTTCTTC
j_gene: TRBJ2-1
v_gene: TRBV3-1
d_gene: TRBD1
abundance: many

CDR3aa: CASSERVMSSGNTIYF
CDR3nt: TGTGCCAGCAGCGAACGAGTCATGAGCTCTGGAAACACCATATATTTT
j_gene: TRBJ1-3
v_gene: TRBV7-9
d_gene: NA
abundance: many

CDR3aa: CASGLDSGNQPQHF
CDR3nt: TGTGCTAGTGGTTTGGACAGTGGCAATCAGCCCCAGCATTTT
j_gene: TRBJ1-5
v_gene: TRBV12-5
d_gene: NA
abundance: NA

CDR3aa: CASSQDSLIINTGELFF
CDR3nt: TGCGCCAGCAGCCAAGATAGTTTGATAATTAACACCGGGGAGCTGTTTTTT
j_gene: TRBJ2-2
v_gene: TRBV4-1
d_gene: NA
abundance: NA

CDR3aa: CSAGLGLHNPYSYNEQFF
CDR3nt: TGCAGTGCGGGGTTGGGACTGCATAATCCTTACTCCTACAATGAGCAGTTCTTC
j_gene: TRBJ2-1
v_gene: TRBV20-1
d_gene: NA
abundance: many

CDR3aa: CSARVRRNTEAFF
CDR3nt: TGCAGTGCTAGGGTTCGGAGGAACACTGAAGCTTTCTTT
j_gene: TRBJ1-1
v_gene: TRBV20-1
d_gene: NA
abundance: NA

CDR3aa: CSARDPGLTEAFF
CDR3nt: TGCAGTGCTAGAGACCCTGGACTAACTGAAGCTTTCTTT
j_gene: TRBJ1-1
v_gene: TRBV20-1
d_gene: NA
abundance: many

CDR3aa: CSAGTGGSYEQYF
CDR3nt: TGCAGTGCCGGGACAGGGGGAAGCTACGAGCAGTACTTC
j_gene: TRBJ2-7
v_gene: TRBV20-1
d_gene: TRBD1
abundance: few

CDR3aa: CASRSTQGNSNQPQHF
CDR3nt: TGTGCCAGCCGGAGTACCCAAGGGAATAGCAATCAGCCCCAGCATTTT
j_gene: TRBJ1-5
v_gene: TRBV6-5
d_gene: NA
abundance: many

CDR3aa: CASSLDGQGVTETQYF
CDR3nt: TGCGCCAGCAGCTTGGATGGACAGGGGGTAACAGAGACCCAGTACTTC
j_gene: TRBJ2-5
v_gene: TRBV5-1
d_gene: TRBD1
abundance: many

CDR3aa: CASSLPGDEQYF
CDR3nt: TGCGCCAGCAGCTTGCCAGGCGACGAGCAGTACTTC
j_gene: TRBJ2-7
v_gene: TRBV5-1
d_gene: NA
abundance: many